Below are 6 T cell receptor beta chains sequenced from a single sample in a study of blood T cell repertoires in COVID-19. Using immunoSEQ multiplex PCR, the repertoire was profiled, and TCRdb retains in-frame clones only, with some absent. The sample consists of about 440,000 clones, about nine tenths of them appearing once. Source material: PBMCs or T cells enriched from blood (not recorded which). Receptors originate from a man between 18 and 29 years old who had recovered from COVID-19.

CDR3 region: CASSLGTGKNYGYTF. CDR3 DNA: TGCGCCAGCAGCTTAGGGACAGGGAAAAACTATGGCTACACCTTC. This sequence joins TRBV5-1 and TRBJ1-2; 9 nucleotides align to TRBD1. CDR3 length equals 15 residues. V trimming: 2 bases; J trimming: 2 bases; junction bases outside the gene matches: 4. Germline V gives CDR1 SGHRS, CDR2 YFSETQ.

This rearrangement joins TRBV6-5 to TRBJ2-1; maybe TRBD2 (5 bases). This CDR3 contains 14 residues. The germline V and J ends were trimmed by 9 bases and 0 bases, with 12 bases remaining between them. Germline V gene sequence: CDR1 MNHEY, CDR2 SVGAGI. CDR3 protein: CASGAESSYNEQFF. The CDR3 DNA reads TGTGCCAGTGGAGCGGAGAGCTCCTACAATGAGCAGTTCTTC.

This chain joins TRBV30 and TRBJ1-1; D not resolved. The germline CDR1 and CDR2 sequences are GTSNPN and SVGIG (reference sequence). V gave up 4 bases and J gave up 0 bases, with 9 bases separating them. This CDR3 is 13 amino acids long. The CDR3 DNA sequence: TGTGCCTGGAACCCAGGCATGAACACTGAAGCTTTCTTT. Encoded protein: CAWNPGMNTEAFF.

The chain recombines TRBV5-4 with TRBJ1-5; 9 bases are shared with TRBD1. Trimming cost V 3 bases and J 5 bases; bases outside gene matches: 6. Germline-derived CDR1 and CDR2 are SGHNT and YYREEE (reference sequence). The CDR3 consists of 15 residues. The CDR3 region is CASSSDRGGDQPQHF. The CDR3 DNA is TGTGCCAGCAGCTCGGACAGGGGTGGGGATCAGCCCCAGCATTTT.

V is TRBV5-5 and J is TRBJ2-3, with 7 bases fitting TRBD1. The germline CDR1 and CDR2 sequences are SGHKS and YYEKEE (reference sequence). V lost 2 bases to trimming and J lost 3 bases; unmatched junction nucleotides: 15. This CDR3 spans 18 amino acids. CDR3: CASSFQNQDRPWTDTQYF. The CDR3 DNA follows: TGTGCCAGCAGCTTCCAAAACCAGGACAGGCCGTGGACAGATACGCAGTATTTT.

The chain recombines TRBV28 with TRBJ2-3, with TRBD1 matching over 8 bases. CDR3 length: 17 residues. The V gene's germline CDR1 is MDHEN and CDR2 SYDVKM. Trimming took 1 base from V and 0 from J; bases not matched to a gene: 6. CDR3: CASSLYPGTGSTDTQYF. The CDR3 DNA sequence: TGTGCCAGCAGTTTATACCCTGGGACAGGTAGCACAGATACGCAGTATTTT.